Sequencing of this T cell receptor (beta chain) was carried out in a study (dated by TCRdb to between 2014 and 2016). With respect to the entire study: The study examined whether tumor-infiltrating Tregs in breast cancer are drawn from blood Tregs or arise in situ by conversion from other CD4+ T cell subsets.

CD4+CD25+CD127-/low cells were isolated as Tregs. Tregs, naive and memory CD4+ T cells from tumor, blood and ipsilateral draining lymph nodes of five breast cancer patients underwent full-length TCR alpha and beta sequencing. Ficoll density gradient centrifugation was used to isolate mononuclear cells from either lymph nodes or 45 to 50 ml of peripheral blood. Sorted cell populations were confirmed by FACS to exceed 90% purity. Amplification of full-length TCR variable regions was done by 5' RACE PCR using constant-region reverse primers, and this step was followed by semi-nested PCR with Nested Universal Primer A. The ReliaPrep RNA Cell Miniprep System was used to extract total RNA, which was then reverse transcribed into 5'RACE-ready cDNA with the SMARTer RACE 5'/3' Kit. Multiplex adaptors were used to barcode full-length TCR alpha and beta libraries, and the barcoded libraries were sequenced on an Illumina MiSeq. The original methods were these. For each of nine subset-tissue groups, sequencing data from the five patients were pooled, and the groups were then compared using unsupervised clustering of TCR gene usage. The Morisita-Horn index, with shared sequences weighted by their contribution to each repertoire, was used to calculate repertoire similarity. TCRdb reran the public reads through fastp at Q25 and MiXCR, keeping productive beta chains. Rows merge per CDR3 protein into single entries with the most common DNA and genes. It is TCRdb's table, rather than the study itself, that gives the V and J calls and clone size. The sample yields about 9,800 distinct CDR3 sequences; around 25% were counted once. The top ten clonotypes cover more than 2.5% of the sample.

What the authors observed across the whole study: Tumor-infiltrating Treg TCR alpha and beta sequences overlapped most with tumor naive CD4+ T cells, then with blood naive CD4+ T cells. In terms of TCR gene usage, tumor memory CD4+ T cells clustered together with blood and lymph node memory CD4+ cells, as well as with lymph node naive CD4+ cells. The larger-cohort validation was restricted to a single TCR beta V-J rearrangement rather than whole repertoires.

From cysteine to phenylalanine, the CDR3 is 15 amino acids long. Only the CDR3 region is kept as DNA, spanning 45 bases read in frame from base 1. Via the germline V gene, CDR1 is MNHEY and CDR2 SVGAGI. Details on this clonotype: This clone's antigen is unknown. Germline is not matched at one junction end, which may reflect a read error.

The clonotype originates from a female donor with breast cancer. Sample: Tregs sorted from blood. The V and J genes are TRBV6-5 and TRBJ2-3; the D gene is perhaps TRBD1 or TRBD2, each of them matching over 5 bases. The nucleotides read TGTGCCAGTAGTTACAGTTGGGGACGCACAGATACGCAGTATTTT. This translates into CASSYSWGRTDTQYF.